These 32 T cell receptor beta chains share one sample of origin, sequenced in a study of shared T cell receptors in the human thymus. Assay: immunoSEQ multiplex PCR; the TCRdb copy retains only in-frame clones and omits some. The table records about 660,000 clones, approximately 89% of them present only once. These sequences were also reported in another study, on human thymus T cells.

The sample consisted of thymocytes. Receptors were obtained from a boy under two years old with a congenital heart defect.

This clone has a handful of counts. The chain links TRBV19 to TRBJ1-5, with D tentatively TRBD1 (6 bases). Between the trimmed V and J ends, which lost 7 bases and 3 bases, there was a span of 22 bases. The CDR3 contains 17 residues. Germline CDR1 is LNHDA and CDR2 is SQIVND (reference sequence). CDR3 bases: TGTGCCAGTACCTGGGGGGGCCCACTCCACTCCAATCAGCCCCAGCATTTT. Its translation: CASTWGGPLHSNQPQHF.

V gene TRBV5-1 combines with J gene TRBJ1-1; D might be TRBD1 (6 bases). The V end lost 0 bases, the J end lost 1 base, and 13 bases lay between the germline ends. The CDR3 consists of 16 residues. The germline gives CDR1 SGHRS, CDR2 YFSETQ. Here the CDR3 reads CASSLGHRVGNTEAFF. In nucleotides, the CDR3 is TGCGCCAGCAGCTTGGGACACAGGGTAGGGAACACTGAAGCTTTCTTT.

The chain is built from TRBV10-3 and TRBJ2-7; TRBD1 matches 10 bases. The CDR3 runs to 16 residues. Germline values: CDR1 ENHRY, CDR2 SYGVKD. The V gene end was trimmed by 6 bases and the J gene end by 4 bases; junction bases not matched to a gene: 12. The CDR3 reads CAISFIRGTGVYEQYF. The DNA of the CDR3 is TGTGCCATCAGCTTTATCCGGGGGACAGGGGTGTACGAGCAGTACTTC.

The chain couples TRBV30 to TRBJ2-1; 10 nucleotides line up with TRBD2. The CDR3 is 18 amino acids. Germline V lookup: CDR1 GTSNPN, CDR2 SVGIG (reference sequence). The trim removed 5 bases at V and 3 bases at J, leaving 16 bases unmatched. The chain's CDR3 is CAWLAGVGPRPFYNEQFF. DNA of the CDR3: TGTGCCTGGCTAGCGGGAGTGGGCCCCCGTCCATTCTACAATGAGCAGTTCTTC.

This chain connects TRBV10-3 to TRBJ1-5; possible D gene TRBD1, 5 bases. Germline loops: CDR1 ENHRY, CDR2 SYGVKD. The CDR3 runs 13 residues. V was trimmed by 7 bases and J by 8 bases, leaving 15 bases between them. The CDR3 here is CAITSDNLKPQHF. The DNA of the CDR3 is TGTGCCATCACCTCGGACAATTTGAAGCCCCAGCATTTT.

The V gene is TRBV4-3, the J gene TRBJ1-2, with 7 bases fitting TRBD1. V lost 0 bases and J lost 1; bases outside the gene matches: 17. This CDR3 spans 20 amino acids. CDR1 is LGHNA and CDR2 is YSLEER in the germline V gene. The CDR3 is CASSQDKGGQARLLNYGYTF. The CDR3 region has the DNA TGCGCCAGCAGCCAAGATAAGGGAGGACAGGCCCGACTCCTTAACTATGGCTACACCTTC.

The rearrangement joins TRBV2 to TRBJ1-2, with D uncertain. The V end was cut by 10 bases, the J end by 5 bases, with 17 bases between. The CDR3 runs to 13 residues. Germline V gene data show CDR1 as SNHLY and CDR2 as FYNNEI. CDR3: CAIPLGGAYGYTF. The CDR3 DNA is TGTGCCATCCCCCTGGGAGGAGCTTATGGCTACACCTTC.

A single count supports this clone. The chain is built from TRBV6-1 and TRBJ2-7, with D possibly TRBD2 on 6 matching bases. CDR1 and CDR2 (germline): MNHNS, SASEGT. CDR3 length: 10 amino acids. V was clipped by 7 bases and J by 6 bases, with 7 bases between them. The CDR3 nucleotides read TGTGCCAGCATGGAGGGCGAGCAGTACTTC. Protein sequence: CASMEGEQYF.

The gene calls are TRBV2 and TRBJ1-1; D gene unclear. The length of the CDR3 is 11 residues. Germline V lookup: CDR1 SNHLY, CDR2 FYNNEI. The germline V and J ends were trimmed by 6 bases and 6 bases, with 8 bases remaining between them. CDR3 in amino acids: CASRLDSEAFF. As DNA, the CDR3 is TGTGCCAGCAGGCTCGACTCTGAAGCTTTCTTT.

This clone was counted between two and nine times. The rearrangement links TRBV27 to TRBJ1-1; perhaps TRBD1 as D (5 bases). Germline CDR1 reads MNHEY; CDR2 reads SMNVEV (reference sequence). Trimming stripped 4 bases from V and 8 bases from J, with 17 bases between. CDR3 length: 14 amino acids. CDR3 amino acids: CASSSLAGGEEAFF. The CDR3 DNA reads TGTGCCAGCAGTTCCCTAGCGGGGGGAGAAGAAGCTTTCTTT.

This chain joins TRBV28 and TRBJ2-7; D remains unclear. The CDR3 runs to 14 residues. Germline loops: CDR1 MDHEN, CDR2 SYDVKM. The V end was cut by 2 bases, the J end by 4 bases, with 12 bases between. CDR3 protein: CASSLLNYEYEQYF. The CDR3 nucleotides are TGTGCCAGCAGTTTACTGAATTATGAGTACGAGCAGTACTTC. The full variable domain, in which reference TRBV28 and TRBJ2-7 provide the parts outside the CDR3, is DVKVTQSSRYLVKRTGEKVFLECVQDMDHENMFWYRQDPGLGLRLIYFSYDVKMKEKGDIPEGYSVSREKKERFSLILESASTNQTSMYLCASSLLNYEYEQYFGPGTRLTVT.

This chain connects TRBV5-1 to TRBJ2-5; 10 positions agree with TRBD1. V dropped 3 bases and J dropped 4; count of bases not matched to a gene: 6. Germline values: CDR1 SGHRS, CDR2 YFSETQ. This CDR3 has 15 residues. The CDR3 here is CASSSGQGTRETQYF. CDR3 DNA sequence: TGCGCCAGCAGCTCGGGACAGGGGACGCGAGAGACCCAGTACTTC. The whole variable domain, remainder taken from reference TRBV5-1 and TRBJ2-5, is KAGVTQTPRYLIKTRGQQVTLSCSPISGHRSVSWYQQTPGQGLQFLFEYFSETQRNKGNFPGRFSGRQFSNSRSEMNVSTLELGDSALYLCASSSGQGTRETQYFGPGTRLLVL.

The CDR3 region is CASSLEEGGGDQPQHF. The CDR3 nucleotides are TGTGCCAGCAGCTTAGAGGAGGGGGGGGGTGATCAGCCCCAGCATTTT. The J gene is TRBJ1-5, the V gene TRBV7-2, with a possible D match to TRBD1 (6 bases). This CDR3 has 16 residues. Germline CDR1 reads SGHTA; CDR2 reads FQGNSA. V was pared by 1 base and J by 5 bases, with 15 bases between. Complete variable domain (other parts from reference TRBV7-2 and TRBJ1-5): GAGVSQSPSNKVTEKGKDVELRCDPISGHTALYWYRQSLGQGLEFLIYFQGNSAPDKSGLPSDRFSAERTGGSVSTLTIQRTQQEDSAVYLCASSLEEGGGDQPQHFGDGTRLSIL.

This sequence joins TRBV6-1 and TRBJ1-5; D call uncertain. This CDR3 spans 11 amino acids. Germline assignment: CDR1 MNHNS and CDR2 SASEGT. V was shortened by 5 bases and J by 4 bases, with 3 bases between the two germline ends. CDR3 bases: TGTGCCAGCAGTCTAAATCAGCCCCAGCATTTT. This sequence encodes CASSLNQPQHF.

This rearrangement joins TRBV6-8 to TRBJ1-2; 8 nucleotides align to TRBD1. CDR3 length: 13 residues. V lost 6 bases and J lost 1; bases outside the gene matches: 1. The germline CDR1 and CDR2 sequences are MNHGY and SAAAGT. The CDR3 DNA reads as TGTGCCAGCAGCAGGGGGCGTAACTATGGCTACACCTTC. This codes for CASSRGRNYGYTF.

CDR3 loop: CASSLFSDTQYF. The CDR3 nucleotides read TGTGCCAGCAGTCTCTTTTCGGATACGCAGTATTTT. V gene TRBV28 combines with J gene TRBJ2-3; D unclear. Germline CDR1 is MDHEN and CDR2 is SYDVKM. The CDR3 has 12 amino acids. V was trimmed by 5 bases and J by 6 bases, leaving 9 bases between them.

This clone appeared a single time. V is TRBV2 and J is TRBJ2-1, with D perhaps matching TRBD1 (5 bases). In germline, CDR1 is SNHLY, CDR2 FYNNEI. The CDR3 length is 13 residues. V shed 8 bases and J shed 5 bases, with 13 bases lying between them. As DNA, the CDR3 is TGTGCCAGCTGCAATGCGGACAACAATGAGCAGTTCTTC. This gives the protein CASCNADNNEQFF.

This sequence joins TRBV6-1 and TRBJ2-5; TRBD1 agrees at 8 bases. From germline, CDR1 is MNHNS and CDR2 SASEGT. Trimming at V came to 6 bases and at J to 2 bases, leaving 5 bases not matched to a gene. CDR3 length: 14 amino acids. The CDR3 protein is CASRVDRGQETQYF. The CDR3 DNA reads TGTGCCAGCAGAGTAGACAGGGGACAAGAGACCCAGTACTTC.

The V call is TRBV7-6, the J call TRBJ2-3; possible D gene TRBD2, 6 bases. Deletions cut 4 bases from V and 0 bases from J, with 11 bases between. Germline assignment: CDR1 SGHVS and CDR2 FNYEAQ. This CDR3 region has 15 residues. CDR3 DNA: TGTGCCAGCAGCTCAACGCGGGACAGCACAGATACGCAGTATTTT. Protein product: CASSSTRDSTDTQYF.

This clone appeared a single time. The CDR3, as DNA: TGTGCCATCAGTGATCGGTTGAACACTGAAGCTTTCTTT. Translation gives CAISDRLNTEAFF. The chain recombines TRBV10-3 with TRBJ1-1; no clear D. Trimming cost V 3 bases and J 0 bases, with 5 bases left between them. CDR1 ENHRY and CDR2 SYGVKD come from the germline V gene. The CDR3 length is 13 residues.

This chain uses TRBV4-1 with TRBJ2-7; TRBD2 agrees at 8 bases. In germline, CDR1 is MGHRA, CDR2 YSYEKL. V was clipped by 5 bases and J by 12 bases; unmatched bases: 9. The CDR3 sequence is 12 residues long. CDR3 sequence: CASSDNREGRYF. The CDR3 DNA follows: TGCGCCAGCAGCGACAACCGGGAGGGCCGGTACTTC.

This chain joins TRBV2 and TRBJ2-1; TRBD2 matches 12 bases. Germline CDR1 is SNHLY and CDR2 is FYNNEI. J was trimmed by 4 bases and V by 6 bases; bases with no gene match: 7. The CDR3 is 16 residues long. CDR3 sequence (DNA): TGTGCCAGCAGCAGCGGGACTAGCGGGCCATACAATGAGCAGTTCTTC. Amino acids: CASSSGTSGPYNEQFF.

V and J are TRBV10-2 and TRBJ2-7; 7 nucleotides agree with TRBD1. Germline-derived CDR1 and CDR2 are WSHSY and SAAADI. J was trimmed by 10 bases and V by 7 bases; bases with no gene match: 13. This CDR3 comprises 13 residues. CDR3 nucleotides: TGCGCCAGCAACTCAGACAGGGTCCTGGCCCAGTACTTC. It specifies CASNSDRVLAQYF.

This sequence joins TRBV19 and TRBJ1-1, with 7 bases identical to TRBD1. The CDR3 has 15 amino acids. The trim removed 6 bases at V and 0 bases at J, leaving 7 bases unmatched. Germline V gene lookup returns CDR1 LNHDA and CDR2 SQIVND (reference sequence). CDR3 in amino acids: CASRTTGALNTEAFF. The CDR3 DNA reads TGTGCCAGTAGGACAACAGGGGCTTTGAACACTGAAGCTTTCTTT.

This clone was found once. The gene calls are TRBV6-7 and TRBJ2-7, with 8 bases aligning to TRBD1. TRBV6-7 carries the ORF label, with uncertain function. CDR3 size: 16 residues. V gave up 5 bases and J gave up 2 bases; unmatched junction bases: 11. The CDR3 DNA reads as TGTGCCAGCAGTCTACTTCGGGACAGGTTAACCTACGAGCAGTACTTC. Its translation is CASSLLRDRLTYEQYF.

This sequence joins TRBV7-9 and TRBJ2-1; TRBD1 is a possible D gene (7 bases). Germline values: CDR1 SEHNR, CDR2 FQNEAQ (reference sequence). This CDR3 is 17 amino acids long. Trimming left V 2 bases short and J 6 bases short, with 20 bases between. The CDR3 DNA follows: TGTGCCAGCAGCTTACAGGAGGGGGCGATTCGAACCAATGAGCAGTTCTTC. It yields the protein CASSLQEGAIRTNEQFF.

CDR3 bases: TGTGCCAGCAGGGGATCTCTTCAGACTAGCCCTAGCACAGATACGCAGTATTTT. Its translation is CASRGSLQTSPSTDTQYF. V usage is TRBV2 and J usage is TRBJ2-3, with 7 positions matching TRBD2. CDR3 size: 18 residues. Germline V gene data show CDR1 as SNHLY and CDR2 as FYNNEI. Germline trimming cut 6 bases from V and 0 bases from J; bases unmatched to any gene: 15.

V and J are TRBV5-1 and TRBJ2-2; 7 positions match TRBD1. V shed 0 bases, J shed 8 bases, and the junction held 7 bases outside the gene matches. Germline CDR1 reads SGHRS; CDR2 reads YFSETQ. There are 15 residues in the CDR3. CDR3 sequence reads: CASSLVRDRSGELFF. DNA of the CDR3: TGCGCCAGCAGCTTGGTTCGGGACAGATCGGGGGAGCTGTTTTTT.

The chain uses TRBV6-1 and TRBJ1-3, with D unresolved. The CDR3 has 13 residues. The V end lost 7 bases, the J end lost 0 bases, and 7 bases lay between the germline ends. CDR1 and CDR2 (germline): MNHNS, SASEGT. The CDR3 DNA follows: TGTGCCAGCATTCCAGTCTCTGGAAACACCATATATTTT. It translates to CASIPVSGNTIYF.

The rearrangement links TRBV15 to TRBJ1-2; D remains unclear. This CDR3 is built from 15 residues. CDR1 is LNHNV and CDR2 is YYDKDF in the germline V gene (reference sequence). V was trimmed by 0 bases and J by 2 bases, leaving 10 bases between them. The CDR3 sequence is CATSRDIAGNYGYTF. The CDR3, as DNA: TGTGCCACCAGCAGAGATATAGCGGGGAACTATGGCTACACCTTC.

The chain combines TRBV7-9 with TRBJ1-1; D remains ambiguous. The CDR3 has 13 amino acids. V was cut by 2 bases and J by 0 bases, with 4 bases left in between. Germline CDR1 and CDR2: SEHNR and FQNEAQ (reference sequence). This CDR3 is CASSLYVNTEAFF. The CDR3 region has the DNA TGTGCCAGCAGCTTATATGTGAACACTGAAGCTTTCTTT.

This clone was seen just once. The V call is TRBV28, the J call TRBJ1-2, with D possibly being TRBD1 (6 bases). The V end lost 6 bases, the J end lost 1 base, and 6 bases lay between the germline ends. CDR1 and CDR2 from the germline V gene are MDHEN and SYDVKM. The CDR3 totals 12 residues. CDR3 coding DNA: TGTGCCAGCAGGGACAGTAACTATGGCTACACCTTC. This encodes CASRDSNYGYTF.